This is a list of T cell receptor beta chains from one sample in a study of blood T cell repertoires in COVID-19. Profiled with immunoSEQ multiplex PCR; TCRdb holds only in-frame clones, not every one. The sample includes around 69,000 clones, 65% to 90% of them seen just once. Sequenced input: peripheral blood. Receptor source: a man in his fifties with acute or convalescent COVID-19. Each CDR3 is given with its conserved first and last residue. Each record gives: D gene, J gene, clone size, V gene, CDR3 DNA, CDR3 protein. A D gene is named only where the DNA matches it firmly. Size values are once, few and many counts, or a class for expanded clones, and some rows have none.

D gene: -; J gene: TRBJ2-5; clone size: -; V gene: TRBV5-1; CDR3 DNA: TGCGCCAGCAGCTTGGTGCCGGGGGGCATTCAAGAGACCCAGTACTTC; CDR3 protein: CASSLVPGGIQETQYF
D gene: -; J gene: TRBJ2-2; clone size: -; V gene: TRBV2; CDR3 DNA: TGTGCCAGCAGCAGAGACACCTACACCGGGGAGCTGTTTTTT; CDR3 protein: CASSRDTYTGELFF
D gene: -; J gene: TRBJ2-6; clone size: -; V gene: TRBV30; CDR3 DNA: TGTGCCTGGGAGGGTGGCTCTGGGGCCAACGTCCTGACTTTC; CDR3 protein: CAWEGGSGANVLTF
D gene: -; J gene: TRBJ2-7; clone size: -; V gene: TRBV5-4; CDR3 DNA: TGTGCCAGCAGCACGACCCCCTCAGGTCCCGAGCAGTACTTC; CDR3 protein: CASSTTPSGPEQYF
D gene: -; J gene: TRBJ1-6; clone size: -; V gene: TRBV11-2; CDR3 DNA: TGTGCCAGCAGCTTAGTATTCCAAGCTAATAATTCACCCCTCCACTTT; CDR3 protein: CASSLVFQANNSPLHF
D gene: -; J gene: TRBJ2-7; clone size: -; V gene: TRBV29-1; CDR3 DNA: TGCAGCGTTGGTGATCAGTACGAGCAGTACTTC; CDR3 protein: CSVGDQYEQYF
D gene: -; J gene: TRBJ1-3; clone size: -; V gene: TRBV15; CDR3 DNA: TGTGCCACCAGCAAGGGTAGGGGCTCTGGAAACACCATATATTTT; CDR3 protein: CATSKGRGSGNTIYF
D gene: -; J gene: TRBJ1-1; clone size: -; V gene: TRBV24-1; CDR3 DNA: TGTGCCACCATCAGTAAGGAGAACGAAGCTTTCTTT; CDR3 protein: CATISKENEAFF
D gene: -; J gene: TRBJ1-1; clone size: -; V gene: TRBV14; CDR3 DNA: TGTGCCAGCAGCCAAGGGGACACCCCCACTGAAGCTTTCTTT; CDR3 protein: CASSQGDTPTEAFF
D gene: -; J gene: TRBJ2-1; clone size: -; V gene: TRBV10-3; CDR3 DNA: TGTGCCATCAGTGAGCGGGTGACCTACAATGAGCAGTTCTTC; CDR3 protein: CAISERVTYNEQFF
D gene: -; J gene: TRBJ1-1; clone size: -; V gene: TRBV29-1; CDR3 DNA: TGCAGCGTTGAGCCGGGGGCTGAAGCTTTCTTT; CDR3 protein: CSVEPGAEAFF
D gene: TRBD1; J gene: TRBJ2-2; clone size: once; V gene: TRBV5-5; CDR3 DNA: TGTGCCAGCAGCCAACAGGGGGCGAACACCGGGGAGCTGTTTTTT; CDR3 protein: CASSQQGANTGELFF
D gene: -; J gene: TRBJ2-5; clone size: -; V gene: TRBV27; CDR3 DNA: TGTGCCAGCAGTCCCCATCGACTGGAGACCCAGTACTTC; CDR3 protein: CASSPHRLETQYF
D gene: TRBD2; J gene: TRBJ2-1; clone size: -; V gene: TRBV12-3/TRBV12-4; CDR3 DNA: TGTGCCAGCAGTTCTAGCGGGGGTGAGCAGTTCTTC; CDR3 protein: CASSSSGGEQFF
D gene: -; J gene: TRBJ2-5; clone size: -; V gene: TRBV19; CDR3 DNA: TGTGCCAGTAGTATAGCTGGCGGGGAAGAGACCCAGTACTTC; CDR3 protein: CASSIAGGEETQYF
D gene: TRBD1; J gene: TRBJ2-3; clone size: once; V gene: TRBV2; CDR3 DNA: TGTGCCAGCAGGGGTCCCAGGGCCACCTCCGGGACAGGGGACCAGCAACTTGGCACAGATACGCAGTATTTT; CDR3 protein: CASRGPRATSGTGDQQLGTDTQYF
D gene: TRBD2; J gene: TRBJ2-3; clone size: -; V gene: TRBV7-6; CDR3 DNA: TGTGCCAGCAGCCACGGGGGACTAGCGGGGCCCACAGATACGCAGTATTTT; CDR3 protein: CASSHGGLAGPTDTQYF